This note documents a single T cell receptor (beta chain) sequence. The data were obtained in a study of blood T cell repertoires in COVID-19. The data were produced by immunoSEQ multiplex PCR, yet TCRdb's version contains in-frame clones alone and is incomplete. The sample records 40,000 to 55,000 clones, approximately 80% being singletons. The CDR3 runs 13 residues. With 4 bases removed from V and 0 bases from J, the gap between germline ends came to 6 bases. The germline CDR1 and CDR2 sequences are LNHDA and SQIVND (reference sequence). The chain carries TRBV19 and TRBJ1-1; D is unclear. This TCR was sampled from a man in his 70s with acute or convalescent COVID-19. Material: peripheral blood. Here the CDR3 DNA reads TGTGCCAGTAGTAAAACTGTGAACACTGAAGCTTTCTTT. Its translation: CASSKTVNTEAFF.